The 3 T cell receptor beta chains presented below share a single source sample, sequenced in a study of control samples from healthy donors and cancer patients (TCRdb year 2020). Preparation of the library involved the immunoSEQ multiplex PCR assay. TCRdb holds this immuneACCESS table with in-frame rearrangements only. Some clones are missing; in checked studies, unresolved V genes explain under half, and the rest has no known cause. Within this sample are roughly 100,000 clones, with roughly 90% of them counted one time only. The ten largest clonotypes hold 2.5% to 3.5% of the sample. The sample consisted of blood. Receptor source: a human donor in good health. The donor label of this sample is uncertain.

This chain links TRBV10-3 with TRBJ1-6; TRBD1 matches 9 bases. V trimming: 10 bases; J trimming: 9 bases; junction bases outside the gene matches: 13. CDR1 ENHRY and CDR2 SYGVKD come from the germline V gene. The CDR3 length is 15 residues. The CDR3 nucleotides read TGTGCCACGAGGACAGGGGCTAGCGTAGGTTCACCCCTCCACTTT. It yields the protein CATRTGASVGSPLHF.

This rearrangement joins TRBV5-1 to TRBJ1-2, with a weak D call TRBD1 (5 bases). Germline loops: CDR1 SGHRS, CDR2 YFSETQ. V was pared by 3 bases and J by 4 bases, with 13 bases between. This CDR3 comprises 14 residues. DNA of the CDR3: TGCGCCAGCAGCTCTGTGCAGGGATCCTATGGCTACACCTTC. This encodes CASSSVQGSYGYTF.

This rearrangement joins TRBV14 to TRBJ2-7; D is perhaps TRBD1 or TRBD2 (5 bases each). The CDR3 runs to 13 residues. The germline CDR1 and CDR2 sequences are SGHDN and FVKESK. Trimming took 8 bases from V and 4 from J, leaving 15 bases between them. The CDR3 DNA sequence: TGTGCCAGCGCCCCGGTAGAGGGGTACGAGCAGTACTTC. Translated: CASAPVEGYEQYF.